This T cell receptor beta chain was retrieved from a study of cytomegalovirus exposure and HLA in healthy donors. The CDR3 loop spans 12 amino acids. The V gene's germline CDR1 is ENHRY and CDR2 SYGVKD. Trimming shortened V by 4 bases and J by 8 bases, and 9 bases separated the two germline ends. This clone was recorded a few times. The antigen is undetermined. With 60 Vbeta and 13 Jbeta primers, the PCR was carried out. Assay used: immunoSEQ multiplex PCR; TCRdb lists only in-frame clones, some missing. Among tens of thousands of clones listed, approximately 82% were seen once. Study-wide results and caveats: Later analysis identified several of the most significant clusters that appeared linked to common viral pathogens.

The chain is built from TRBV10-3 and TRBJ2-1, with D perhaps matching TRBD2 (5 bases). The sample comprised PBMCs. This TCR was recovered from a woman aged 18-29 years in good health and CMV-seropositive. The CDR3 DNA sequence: TGTGCCATCAGTGGAGGGATGCATGAGCAGTTCTTC. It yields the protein CAISGGMHEQFF.